A single sample gave rise to the 2 T cell receptor beta chains below, sequenced in a study of T cells in tumors after PD-1 blockade. Clones were read by immunoSEQ multiplex PCR, and TCRdb kept only the in-frame ones, dropping some. The sample records 45,000 to 60,000 clones, around four fifths being singletons. The starting material was PBMCs, obtained before anti-PD-1 therapy. These receptors all come from a human donor with advanced basal cell or squamous cell carcinoma (not recorded which).

This clone was found once. V is TRBV4-2 and J is TRBJ1-6; possibly TRBD1 for D (5 bases). CDR3 size: 18 residues. V lost 0 bases and J 8 bases, leaving 20 bases between the germline ends. Per germline, CDR1 LGHNA and CDR2 YNFKEQ. The CDR3: CASSQDWGSRDAYSPLHF. In nucleotides, the CDR3 is TGTGCCAGCAGCCAAGATTGGGGTTCCCGGGACGCCTATTCACCCCTCCACTTT.

The chain joins TRBV2 to TRBJ1-5; D might be TRBD1 (6 bases). This CDR3 spans 13 amino acids. Germline V lookup: CDR1 SNHLY, CDR2 FYNNEI. V lost 7 bases and J lost 4, with 11 bases in between. CDR3 residues: CASTLGGNQPQHF. As DNA, the CDR3 is TGTGCCAGCACCCTAGGGGGGAATCAGCCCCAGCATTTT.